This T cell receptor (beta chain) was observed in a study of regulatory T cells in long-lasting Graves disease. Findings and caveats of the study: TCR diversity in persistent Graves' patients was below that of newly diagnosed ones.

CDR3 regions were amplified by Arm-PCR using iRepertoire HTBI primers to build TCR beta libraries. One entry per CDR3 protein, called by TCRdb with MiXCR from the multiplex PCR reads. Found here are 390,000 or so distinct CDR3 sequences, 20% to 25% of them singletons; the top ten hold less than 30%. The CDR3 length is 13 residues. The ends lost 6 bases at V and 4 bases at J; junction bases unmatched: 6. Germline loops: CDR1 SQVTM, CDR2 ANQGSEA. As to this clonotype: The antigen is not known.

The time point was: persistent/refractory GD, antithyroid drugs over 5 years with positive TRAb. From RNA extracted from PBMCs, the TCR library was made. The clonotype comes from a woman in her 40s with Graves disease. The rearrangement links TRBV29-1 to TRBJ1-3; 7 bases fit TRBD1. The material was peripheral blood mononuclear cells (PBMCs), obtained when the disease was refractory, from a patient treated with antithyroid drugs. The CDR3 DNA reads TGCAGCGTGGTAGGGACAGTCGGAAACACCATATATTTT. It codes for CSVVGTVGNTIYF.